These T cell receptor beta chains were read from a single sample in a study of STAT5B mutations in CD4+ large granular lymphocyte leukemia. Here immunoSEQ multiplex PCR was the method, and the copy in TCRdb shows in-frame clones only, minus some. The profile covers about 40,000 clones, with roughly 79% appearing a single time and less than 4% taken by the ten largest. Sequences were obtained from CD4+ T cells from blood buffy coats. The origin of the receptors is a human donor in good health. The CDR3 runs from the conserved cysteine through the conserved F or W. The D gene is left open where the match is weak. Clone size is stated in some rows and not others, as once, few, many or a class when expanded.

D gene,clone size,J gene,V gene,CDR3 protein,CDR3 DNA
-,-,TRBJ1-3,TRBV2,CASSRRKGNSGNTIYF,TGTGCCAGCAGTCGTCGGAAAGGGAACTCTGGAAACACCATATATTTT
-,-,TRBJ2-3,TRBV6-6,CASTSPSTDTQYF,TGTGCCAGCACCAGCCCTAGCACAGATACGCAGTATTTT
TRBD2,-,TRBJ2-7,TRBV16,CASSPQGAGDEQYF,TGTGCCAGCAGTCCCCAAGGCGCGGGGGACGAGCAGTACTTC
TRBD1,-,TRBJ1-5,TRBV18,CASSPMTGSDQPQHF,TGTGCCAGCTCACCAATGACAGGGAGCGATCAGCCCCAGCATTTT
-,-,TRBJ2-6,TRBV5-1,CASSLDEVPGANILTF,TGCGCCAGCAGCTTAGATGAGGTGCCTGGGGCCAACATCCTGACTTTC
TRBD1,-,TRBJ1-5,TRBV5-1,CASSLAGGEGNQPQHF,TGCGCCAGCAGCTTGGCAGGGGGCGAGGGCAATCAGCCCCAGCATTTT
-,-,TRBJ1-4,TRBV28,CASRPADGNVGEKLFF,TGTGCCAGCAGACCCGCGGACGGTAATGTAGGGGAAAAACTGTTTTTT
-,-,TRBJ2-7,TRBV5-1,CASSLEIGSAHF,TGCGCCAGCAGCTTGGAGATAGGATCCGCGCACTTC
TRBD2,-,TRBJ2-3,TRBV29-1,CSAGLAGVGTDTQYF,TGCAGCGCCGGACTAGCGGGAGTTGGAACAGATACGCAGTATTTT
-,-,TRBJ1-4,TRBV11-2,CASSLERLTNEKLFF,TGTGCCAGCAGCTTAGAACGGTTAACTAATGAAAAACTGTTTTTT
-,-,TRBJ1-1,TRBV9,CASSVGGSNTEAFF,TGTGCCAGCAGCGTAGGGGGGTCGAACACTGAAGCTTTCTTT
-,-,TRBJ1-6,TRBV12-2,CASRLRHPPANSPLHF,TGTGCAAGTCGCTTAAGACACCCGCCAGCAAATTCACCCCTCCACTTT
-,-,TRBJ1-3,TRBV9,CASSPREGDYGSVTIYF,TGTGCCAGCAGCCCACGCGAAGGGGACTACGGGTCGGTCACCATATATTTT
TRBD1,-,TRBJ1-1,TRBV5-8,CASSGDRVKHFF,TGTGCCAGCAGCGGGGACAGGGTTAAGCATTTCTTT
TRBD1,-,TRBJ1-4,TRBV7-3,CASSMDRGYYRVNEKLFF,TGTGCCAGCAGCATGGACAGGGGTTACTACAGGGTTAATGAAAAACTGTTTTTT
TRBD1,-,TRBJ2-2,TRBV18,CASSPGTGGFDTGELFF,TGTGCCAGCTCACCCGGGACAGGGGGTTTCGACACCGGGGAGCTGTTTTTT
-,-,TRBJ1-4,TRBV5-1,CASSLEPGQVNEKLFF,TGCGCCAGCAGCTTGGAACCGGGACAAGTTAATGAAAAACTGTTTTTT
-,-,TRBJ2-5,TRBV18,CASSPGSQETQYF,TGTGCCAGCTCCCCTGGGAGTCAGGAGACCCAGTACTTC
-,few,TRBJ1-1,TRBV7-2,CASSDSSWNTEAFF,TGTGCCAGCAGCGACAGCTCCTGGAACACTGAAGCTTTCTTT
-,-,TRBJ2-5,TRBV5-6,CASSLQETQYF,TGTGCCAGCAGCTTGCAAGAGACCCAGTACTTC
-,-,TRBJ2-5,TRBV5-4,CASTLFERSETQYF,TGTGCCAGCACTCTCTTCGAACGGTCAGAGACCCAGTACTTC
-,-,TRBJ1-2,TRBV28,CASVNQGTGHGYTF,TGTGCCAGCGTGAACCAGGGAACAGGACATGGCTACACCTTC
-,few,TRBJ2-3,TRBV19,CASSIWTTDTQYF,TGTGCCAGTAGTATTTGGACTACAGATACGCAGTATTTT
-,-,TRBJ1-4,TRBV5-8,CASSLVQGRKLFF,TGTGCCAGCAGCTTGGTGCAGGGACGAAAACTGTTTTTT
TRBD1,-,TRBJ2-4,TRBV25-1,CASSEGQGMRAKNIQYF,TGTGCCAGCAGTGAGGGACAGGGGATGAGAGCCAAAAACATTCAGTACTTC
TRBD1,-,TRBJ1-2,TRBV6-1,CASSNRGREGYTF,TGTGCCAGCAGTAACAGGGGGCGAGAGGGCTACACCTTC
-,-,TRBJ2-1,TRBV7-2,CASSSNRDSVQFF,TGTGCCAGCAGCTCAAACCGGGACTCCGTGCAGTTCTTC
TRBD2,-,TRBJ2-7,TRBV28,CASRSGGANEQYF,TGTGCCAGCAGGAGCGGGGGGGCAAATGAGCAGTACTTC
TRBD2,-,TRBJ2-1,TRBV10-3,CAITAGSSGPSGIRNEQFF,TGTGCCATCACTGCAGGGTCTAGCGGCCCTAGCGGGATACGCAATGAGCAGTTCTTC
TRBD2,-,TRBJ2-2,TRBV7-2,CASSYGGTGELFF,TGTGCCAGCAGCTACGGGGGGACCGGGGAGCTGTTTTTT
TRBD1,-,TRBJ2-7,TRBV6-6,CASSLQGFAYEQYF,TGTGCCAGCAGCCTACAGGGGTTCGCCTACGAGCAGTACTTC
TRBD2,-,TRBJ2-7,TRBV6-5,CASSYSGSSYEQYF,TGTGCCAGCAGTTACAGCGGGAGCTCCTACGAGCAGTACTTC
TRBD2,-,TRBJ2-3,TRBV13,CASSLEGPFSSGLVGTDTQYF,TGTGCCAGCAGCTTAGAAGGTCCCTTTTCTAGCGGGCTCGTCGGGACAGATACGCAGTATTTT
-,-,TRBJ2-3,TRBV28,CASSLGGGLTDTQYF,TGTGCCAGCAGTTTGGGGGGTGGACTCACAGATACGCAGTATTTT
-,few,TRBJ1-3,TRBV25-1,CASGDTLLSGNTIYF,TGTGCCAGCGGGGACACCCTTCTCTCTGGAAACACCATATATTTT
-,-,TRBJ1-1,TRBV2,CASSLQNPEAFF,TGTGCCAGCAGTCTTCAGAATCCTGAAGCTTTCTTT
-,-,TRBJ1-2,TRBV5-6,CASSLEGNYTF,TGTGCCAGCAGCTTGGAAGGGAACTACACCTTC
-,-,TRBJ2-4,TRBV6-5,CASSYSGAKNIQYF,TGTGCCAGCAGTTACTCCGGAGCCAAAAACATTCAGTACTTC
TRBD1,-,TRBJ1-2,TRBV5-4,CASSLKQGMDGYTF,TGTGCCAGCAGCTTAAAACAGGGGATGGATGGCTACACCTTC
TRBD1,once,TRBJ2-2,TRBV29-1,CSVPGGNTGELFF,TGCAGCGTTCCAGGGGGGAACACCGGGGAGCTGTTTTTT
-,few,TRBJ1-6,TRBV2,CASRKVGLADSPLHF,TGTGCCAGCAGGAAAGTAGGGTTAGCTGATTCACCCCTCCACTTT
-,-,TRBJ2-1,TRBV11-2,CASSFHSEQFF,TGTGCCAGCAGCTTTCATAGTGAGCAGTTCTTC
-,few,TRBJ1-2,TRBV6-1,CASSEAWGSQGRKGYTF,TGTGCCAGCAGTGAAGCCTGGGGGTCCCAGGGGAGGAAAGGCTACACCTTC
-,once,TRBJ2-2,TRBV5-4,CASSRGAGGELFF,TGTGCCAGCAGCCGGGGGGCGGGCGGGGAGCTGTTTTTT
TRBD2,-,TRBJ2-7,TRBV27,CASSLSMAGGYYEQYF,TGTGCCAGCAGTTTATCGATGGCGGGGGGGTACTACGAGCAGTACTTC
-,-,TRBJ2-2,TRBV19,CASDSQGTGELFF,TGTGCCAGTGATTCCCAGGGCACCGGGGAGCTGTTTTTT
TRBD2,-,TRBJ2-1,TRBV27,CAVLSGFGGQQFF,TGTGCCGTCCTTAGCGGGTTCGGAGGACAGCAGTTCTTC
-,-,TRBJ1-2,TRBV5-1,CASTFTTGDLDYGYTF,TGCGCCAGCACCTTCACAACGGGAGATTTGGACTATGGCTACACCTTC
TRBD2,-,TRBJ2-2,TRBV19,CASRYSGRGGTGELFF,TGTGCCAGTCGCTATAGCGGGAGGGGAGGCACCGGGGAGCTGTTTTTT
-,-,TRBJ2-1,TRBV7-3,CASSLGVLNEQFF,TGTGCCAGCAGCTTAGGGGTCTTGAATGAGCAGTTCTTC
-,few,TRBJ1-1,TRBV16,CASSQSRGMDTEAFF,TGTGCCAGCAGCCAATCTCGGGGTATGGACACTGAAGCTTTCTTT
TRBD1,-,TRBJ2-1,TRBV4-2,CASSQGPGTGVSNEQFF,TGTGCCAGCAGCCAAGGTCCCGGGACAGGGGTATCGAATGAGCAGTTCTTC
-,-,TRBJ1-1,TRBV19,CASKTGPWNTEAFF,TGTGCCAGTAAGACAGGACCGTGGAACACTGAAGCTTTCTTT
TRBD2,-,TRBJ2-3,TRBV7-3,CASSEGTTPSTDTQYF,TGTGCCAGCAGCGAAGGGACTACACCTAGCACAGATACGCAGTATTTT